The next 8 T cell receptor beta chains were all read from a single sample in a study of CD8+ T cells in alopecia areata. Isolated RNA was reverse transcribed into cDNA used as the sequencing template. This table comes from immunoSEQ multiplex PCR, and its TCRdb copy is limited to in-frame clones, with some not included. The table has under 5,500 clones, roughly 60% seen once. Treatment: oral pan-JAK inhibitor, 5-10 mg twice daily. Patients with alopecia areata provided lesional scalp punch biopsies as well as peripheral blood. This sample comprised skin, obtained at approximately week 39, from a patient treated with tofacitinib. The receptors come from a human donor with alopecia areata.

The chain employs TRBV28 and TRBJ1-1; D may be TRBD1 (5 bases). Germline V gene sequence: CDR1 MDHEN, CDR2 SYDVKM. CDR3 size: 14 residues. Trimming took 7 bases from V and 8 from J, leaving 20 bases between them. CDR3 loop: CASTLGEEPREAFF. For the CDR3, the DNA is TGTGCCAGCACCCTAGGGGAGGAGCCTAGGGAAGCTTTCTTT.

The rearrangement uses TRBV11-3 and TRBJ1-1; D is ambiguous. Germline CDR1 reads SGHNT; CDR2 reads YENEEA. This CDR3 is 15 amino acids long. V was clipped by 0 bases and J by 0 bases, with 8 bases between them. CDR3 coding DNA: TGTGCCAGCAGCTTAGAGGGAGGGTTGAACACTGAAGCTTTCTTT. It specifies CASSLEGGLNTEAFF.

The chain joins TRBV28 to TRBJ1-1; D uncertain. Trimming removed 7 bases at V and 1 base at J, with 10 bases between. This CDR3 is 13 amino acids long. Germline V lookup: CDR1 MDHEN, CDR2 SYDVKM. The CDR3 nucleotides are TGTGCCAGCATGGGGATTTGGAACACTGAAGCTTTCTTT. Protein sequence: CASMGIWNTEAFF.

CDR3 in amino acids: CASSTTSGRVTDTQYF. The CDR3 bases are TGTGCCAGCAGCACAACTAGCGGGAGGGTCACAGATACGCAGTATTTT. The J gene is TRBJ2-3, the V gene TRBV5-4; 13 bases are shared with TRBD2. V was pared by 4 bases and J by 2 bases, with 4 bases of the junction left unmatched. CDR1 is SGHNT, CDR2 YYREEE, per germline (reference sequence). The CDR3 length is 16 residues.

The gene calls are TRBV7-2 and TRBJ2-1; D is possibly TRBD1 (5 bases). CDR1 is SGHTA and CDR2 is FQGNSA in the germline V gene. Deletions cut 5 bases from V and 9 bases from J, with 8 bases between. The CDR3 runs to 11 residues. CDR3 nucleotides: TGTGCCAGCAGCAGTGGGGCTGAGCAGTTCTTC. Translated: CASSSGAEQFF.

By share, this clone counts as large. An end of the junction does not agree with germline; a read error may underlie this. The rearrangement joins TRBV11-2 to TRBJ1-2; D remains ambiguous. CDR3 length: 13 amino acids. Per germline, CDR1 SGHAT and CDR2 FQNNGV. The CDR3 reads CASSPLGYYGYTF. In DNA form, the CDR3 reads TGTGCCAGCAGCCCGTTAGGATACTACGGCTACACCTTC.

The V and J genes are TRBV9 and TRBJ2-3, with 15 bases aligning to TRBD2. Germline CDR1 is SGDLS and CDR2 is YYNGEE. The CDR3 extends over 17 amino acids. The J segment lost 2 bases and the V segment lost 4 bases, leaving 5 bases of the junction unmatched. Written as DNA, the CDR3 is TGTGCCAGCAGCCCAGGACTAGCGGGAGGGCCCACAGATACGCAGTATTTT. Protein product: CASSPGLAGGPTDTQYF.

The chain links TRBV5-1 to TRBJ2-5; TRBD1 is a possible D gene (6 bases). Germline loops: CDR1 SGHRS, CDR2 YFSETQ. CDR3 length equals 14 residues. Trimming shortened V by 2 bases and J by 1 base, and 9 bases separated the two germline ends. The CDR3 nucleotides read TGCGCCAGCAGCTTCTACAGGGCCCAAGAGACCCAGTACTTC. As protein: CASSFYRAQETQYF.